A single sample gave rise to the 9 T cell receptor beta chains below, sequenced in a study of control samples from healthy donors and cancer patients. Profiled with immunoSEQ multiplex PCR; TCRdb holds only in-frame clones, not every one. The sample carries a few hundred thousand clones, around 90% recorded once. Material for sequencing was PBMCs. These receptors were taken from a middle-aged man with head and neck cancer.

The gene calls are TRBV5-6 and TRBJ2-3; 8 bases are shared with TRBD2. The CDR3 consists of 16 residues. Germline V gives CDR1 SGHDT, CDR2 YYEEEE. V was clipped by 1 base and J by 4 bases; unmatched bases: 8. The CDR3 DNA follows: TGTGCCAGCAGCTTGTCGTCGGGAGGGCGGCCAGATACGCAGTATTTT. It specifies CASSLSSGGRPDTQYF. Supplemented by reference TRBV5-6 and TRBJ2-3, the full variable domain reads DAGVTQSPTHLIKTRGQQVTLRCSPKSGHDTVSWYQQALGQGPQFIFQYYEEEERQRGNFPDRFSGHQFPNYSSELNVNALLLGDSALYLCASSLSSGGRPDTQYFGPGTRLTVL.

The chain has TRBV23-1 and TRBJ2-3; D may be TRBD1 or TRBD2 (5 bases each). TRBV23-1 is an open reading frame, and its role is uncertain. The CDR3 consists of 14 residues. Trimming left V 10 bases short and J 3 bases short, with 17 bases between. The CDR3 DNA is TGCGCCACCTCCATGTGGGGGAGAACAGATACGCAGTATTTT. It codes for CATSMWGRTDTQYF.

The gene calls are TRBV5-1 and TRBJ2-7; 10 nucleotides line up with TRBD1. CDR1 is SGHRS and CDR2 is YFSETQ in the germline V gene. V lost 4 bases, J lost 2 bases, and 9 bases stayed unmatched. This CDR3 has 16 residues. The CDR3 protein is CASSAPGQGSTYEQYF. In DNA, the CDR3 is TGCGCCAGCAGCGCCCCGGGACAGGGGTCGACCTACGAGCAGTACTTC.

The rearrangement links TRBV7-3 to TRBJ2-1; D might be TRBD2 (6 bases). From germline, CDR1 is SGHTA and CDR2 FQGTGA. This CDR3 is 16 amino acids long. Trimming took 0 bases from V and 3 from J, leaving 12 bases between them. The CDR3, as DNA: TGTGCCAGCAGCTTAACTAGCGGAGCACTCTACAATGAGCAGTTCTTC. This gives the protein CASSLTSGALYNEQFF.

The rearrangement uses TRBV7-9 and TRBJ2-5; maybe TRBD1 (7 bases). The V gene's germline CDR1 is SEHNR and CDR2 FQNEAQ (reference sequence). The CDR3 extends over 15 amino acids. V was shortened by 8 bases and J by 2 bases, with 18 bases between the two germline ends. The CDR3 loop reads CASGSPTGRQETQYF. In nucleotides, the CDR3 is TGTGCCAGCGGTTCCCCGACAGGGAGGCAAGAGACCCAGTACTTC.

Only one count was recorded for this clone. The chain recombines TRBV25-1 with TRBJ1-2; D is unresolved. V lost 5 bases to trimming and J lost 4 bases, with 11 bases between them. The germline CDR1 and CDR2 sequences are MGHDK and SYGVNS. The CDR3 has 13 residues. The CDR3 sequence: CASSRGEPYGYTF. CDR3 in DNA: TGTGCCAGCAGTAGAGGTGAGCCCTATGGCTACACCTTC.

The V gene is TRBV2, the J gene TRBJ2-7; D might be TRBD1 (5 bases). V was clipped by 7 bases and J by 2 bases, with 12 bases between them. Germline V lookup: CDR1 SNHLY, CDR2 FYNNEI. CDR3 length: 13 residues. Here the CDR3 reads CASTLDSTYEQYF. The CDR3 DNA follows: TGTGCCAGCACCCTAGACAGCACCTACGAGCAGTACTTC. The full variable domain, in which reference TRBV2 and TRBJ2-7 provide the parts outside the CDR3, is EPEVTQTPSHQVTQMGQEVILRCVPISNHLYFYWYRQILGQKVEFLVSFYNNEISEKSEIFDDQFSVERPDGSNFTLKIRSTKLEDSAMYFCASTLDSTYEQYFGPGTRLTVT.

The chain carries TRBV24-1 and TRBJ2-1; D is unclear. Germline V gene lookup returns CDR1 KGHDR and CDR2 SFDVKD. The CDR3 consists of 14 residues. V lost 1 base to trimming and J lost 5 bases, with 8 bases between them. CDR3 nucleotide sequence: TGTGCCACCAGTGATTTAAGAACTGACAATGAGCAGTTCTTC. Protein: CATSDLRTDNEQFF.

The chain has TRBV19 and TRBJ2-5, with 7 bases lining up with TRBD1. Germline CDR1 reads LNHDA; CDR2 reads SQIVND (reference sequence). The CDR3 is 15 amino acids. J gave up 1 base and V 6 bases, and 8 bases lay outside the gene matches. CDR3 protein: CASSTSRGPQETQYF. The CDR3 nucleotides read TGTGCCAGTAGCACTTCAAGGGGGCCCCAAGAGACCCAGTACTTC.